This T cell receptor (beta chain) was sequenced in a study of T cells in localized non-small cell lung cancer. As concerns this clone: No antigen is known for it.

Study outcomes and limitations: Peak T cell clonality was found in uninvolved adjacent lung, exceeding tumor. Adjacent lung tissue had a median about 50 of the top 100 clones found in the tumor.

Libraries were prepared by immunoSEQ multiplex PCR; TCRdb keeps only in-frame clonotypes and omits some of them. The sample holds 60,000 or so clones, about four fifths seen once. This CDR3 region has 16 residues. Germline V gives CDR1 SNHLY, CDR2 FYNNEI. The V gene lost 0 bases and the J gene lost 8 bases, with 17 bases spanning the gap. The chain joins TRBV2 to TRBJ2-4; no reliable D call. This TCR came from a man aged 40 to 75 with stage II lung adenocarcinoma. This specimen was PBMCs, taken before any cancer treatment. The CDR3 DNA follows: TGTGCCAGCAGTGAAGCGGAAGGCCCATATAATGACATTCAGTACTTC. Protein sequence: CASSEAEGPYNDIQYF.